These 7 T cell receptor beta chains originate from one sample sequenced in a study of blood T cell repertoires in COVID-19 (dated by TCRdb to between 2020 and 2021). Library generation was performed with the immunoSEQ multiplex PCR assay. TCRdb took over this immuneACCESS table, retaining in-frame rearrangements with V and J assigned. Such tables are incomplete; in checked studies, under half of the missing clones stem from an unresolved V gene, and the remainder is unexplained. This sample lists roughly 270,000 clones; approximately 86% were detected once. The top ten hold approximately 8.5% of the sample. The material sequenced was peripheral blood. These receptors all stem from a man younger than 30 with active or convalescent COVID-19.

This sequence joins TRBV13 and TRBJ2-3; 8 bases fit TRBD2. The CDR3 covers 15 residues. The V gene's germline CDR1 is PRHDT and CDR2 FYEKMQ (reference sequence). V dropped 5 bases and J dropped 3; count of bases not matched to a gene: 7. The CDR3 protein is CASSLGGAGTDTQYF. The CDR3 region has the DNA TGTGCCAGCAGCCTCGGGGGGGCTGGAACAGATACGCAGTATTTT.

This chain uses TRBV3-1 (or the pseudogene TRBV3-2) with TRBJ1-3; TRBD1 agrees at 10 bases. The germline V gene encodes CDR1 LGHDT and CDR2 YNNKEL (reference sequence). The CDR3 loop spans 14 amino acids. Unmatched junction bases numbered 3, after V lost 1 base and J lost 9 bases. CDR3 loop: CASSQGQGAITIYF. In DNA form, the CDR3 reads TGTGCCAGCAGCCAAGGACAGGGGGCGATCACCATATATTTT.

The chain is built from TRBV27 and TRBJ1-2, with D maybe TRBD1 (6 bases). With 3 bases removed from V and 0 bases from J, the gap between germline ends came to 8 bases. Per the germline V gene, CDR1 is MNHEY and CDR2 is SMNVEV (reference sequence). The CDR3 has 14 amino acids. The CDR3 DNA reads TGTGCCAGCAGTTTCACAGGGACTAACTATGGCTACACCTTC. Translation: CASSFTGTNYGYTF.

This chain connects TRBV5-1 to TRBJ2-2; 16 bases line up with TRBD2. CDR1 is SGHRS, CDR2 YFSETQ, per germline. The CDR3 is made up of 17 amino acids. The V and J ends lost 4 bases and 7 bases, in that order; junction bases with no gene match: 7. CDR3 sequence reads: CASSPGTSGGANGELFF. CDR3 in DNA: TGCGCCAGCAGCCCCGGGACTAGCGGGGGGGCCAACGGGGAGCTGTTTTTT. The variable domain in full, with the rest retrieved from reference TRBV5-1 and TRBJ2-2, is KAGVTQTPRYLIKTRGQQVTLSCSPISGHRSVSWYQQTPGQGLQFLFEYFSETQRNKGNFPGRFSGRQFSNSRSEMNVSTLELGDSALYLCASSPGTSGGANGELFFGEGSRLTVL.

The CDR3 loop reads CASSPTSGGPYEQYF. DNA of the CDR3: TGTGCCAGCAGTCCGACTAGCGGGGGGCCCTACGAGCAGTACTTC. The chain uses TRBV25-1 and TRBJ2-7; 13 positions match TRBD2. The germline CDR1 and CDR2 sequences are MGHDK and SYGVNS. J lost 2 bases, V lost 5 bases, and 3 bases had no gene match. This CDR3 spans 15 amino acids.

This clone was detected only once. The CDR3 DNA sequence: TGTGCCAGCAGTGCAATTACTAGCGGCCTCGGGGAGCTGTTTTTT. This translates into CASSAITSGLGELFF. The rearrangement links TRBV5-6 to TRBJ2-2; 8 positions match TRBD2. The CDR3 is made up of 15 amino acids. J lost 7 bases, V lost 5 bases, and 10 bases had no gene match. The germline CDR1 and CDR2 sequences are SGHDT and YYEEEE.

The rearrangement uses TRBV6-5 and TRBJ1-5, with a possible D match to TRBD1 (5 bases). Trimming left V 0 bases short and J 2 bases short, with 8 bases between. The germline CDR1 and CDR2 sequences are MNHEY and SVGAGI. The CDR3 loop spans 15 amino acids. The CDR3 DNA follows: TGTGCCAGCAGTTACTCCGGGGGTGGCAATCAGCCCCAGCATTTT. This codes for CASSYSGGGNQPQHF.